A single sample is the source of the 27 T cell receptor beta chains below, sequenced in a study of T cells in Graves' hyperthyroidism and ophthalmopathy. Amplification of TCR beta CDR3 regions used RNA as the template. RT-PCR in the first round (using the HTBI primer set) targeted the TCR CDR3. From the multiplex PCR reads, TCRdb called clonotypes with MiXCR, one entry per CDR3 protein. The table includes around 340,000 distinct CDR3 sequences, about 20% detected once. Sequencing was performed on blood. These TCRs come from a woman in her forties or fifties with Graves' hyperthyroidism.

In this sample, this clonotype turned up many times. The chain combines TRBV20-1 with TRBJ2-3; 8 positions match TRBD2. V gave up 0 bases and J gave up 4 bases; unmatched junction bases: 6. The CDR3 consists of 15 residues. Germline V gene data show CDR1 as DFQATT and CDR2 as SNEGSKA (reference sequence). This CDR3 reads CSAREWSGSADTQYF. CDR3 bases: TGCAGTGCTAGAGAGTGGAGCGGGAGCGCAGATACGCAGTATTTT.

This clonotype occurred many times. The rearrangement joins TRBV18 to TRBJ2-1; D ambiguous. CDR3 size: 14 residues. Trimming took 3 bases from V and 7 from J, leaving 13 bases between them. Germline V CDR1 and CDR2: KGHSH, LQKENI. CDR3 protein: CASSPPGSTNEQFF. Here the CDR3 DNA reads TGTGCCAGCTCACCCCCAGGTTCTACAAATGAGCAGTTCTTC.

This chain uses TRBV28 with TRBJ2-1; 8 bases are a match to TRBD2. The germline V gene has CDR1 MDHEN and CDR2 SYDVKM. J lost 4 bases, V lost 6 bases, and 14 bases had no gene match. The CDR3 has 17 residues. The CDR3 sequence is CASSPGGESGTYNEQFF. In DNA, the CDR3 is TGTGCCAGCAGCCCCGGGGGGGAGAGCGGGACGTACAATGAGCAGTTCTTC.

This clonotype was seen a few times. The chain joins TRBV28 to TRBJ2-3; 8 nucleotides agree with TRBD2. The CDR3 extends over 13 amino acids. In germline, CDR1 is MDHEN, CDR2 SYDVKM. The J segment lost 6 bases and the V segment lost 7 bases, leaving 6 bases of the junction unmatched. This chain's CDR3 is CASTGLARDTQYF. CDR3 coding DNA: TGTGCCAGCACCGGACTAGCTCGTGATACGCAGTATTTT.

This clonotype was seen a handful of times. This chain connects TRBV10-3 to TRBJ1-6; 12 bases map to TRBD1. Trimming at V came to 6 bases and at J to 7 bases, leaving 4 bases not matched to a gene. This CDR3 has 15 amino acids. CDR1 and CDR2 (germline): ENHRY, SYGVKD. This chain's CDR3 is CAISPGQGANSPLHF. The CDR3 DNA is TGTGCCATCAGCCCGGGACAGGGGGCCAATTCACCCCTCCACTTT.

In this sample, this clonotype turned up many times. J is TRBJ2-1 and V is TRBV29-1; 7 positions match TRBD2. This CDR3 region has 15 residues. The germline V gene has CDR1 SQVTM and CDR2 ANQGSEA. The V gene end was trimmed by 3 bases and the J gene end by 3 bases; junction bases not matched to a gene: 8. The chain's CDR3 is CSVEGIRDYYNEQFF. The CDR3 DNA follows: TGCAGCGTTGAGGGGATCCGGGACTACTACAATGAGCAGTTCTTC.

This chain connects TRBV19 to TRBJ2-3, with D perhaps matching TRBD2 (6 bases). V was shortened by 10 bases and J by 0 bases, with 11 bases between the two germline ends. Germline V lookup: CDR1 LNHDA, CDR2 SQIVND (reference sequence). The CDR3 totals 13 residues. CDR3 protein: CATTGTSTDTQYF. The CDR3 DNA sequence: TGTGCCACCACCGGGACTAGCACAGATACGCAGTATTTT.

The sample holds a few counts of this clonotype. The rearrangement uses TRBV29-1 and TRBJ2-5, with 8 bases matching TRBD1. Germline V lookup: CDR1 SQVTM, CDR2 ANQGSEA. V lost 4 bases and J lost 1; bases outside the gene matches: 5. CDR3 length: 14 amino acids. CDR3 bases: TGCAGCGTTGCAGACAGGGGAACCCAAGAGACCCAGTACTTC. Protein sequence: CSVADRGTQETQYF.

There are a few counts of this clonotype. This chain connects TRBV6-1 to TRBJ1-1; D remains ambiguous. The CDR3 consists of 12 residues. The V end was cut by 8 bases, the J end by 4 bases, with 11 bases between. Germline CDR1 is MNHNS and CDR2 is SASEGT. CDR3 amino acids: CASPPPGTEAFF. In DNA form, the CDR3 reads TGTGCCAGCCCTCCGCCAGGCACTGAAGCTTTCTTT.

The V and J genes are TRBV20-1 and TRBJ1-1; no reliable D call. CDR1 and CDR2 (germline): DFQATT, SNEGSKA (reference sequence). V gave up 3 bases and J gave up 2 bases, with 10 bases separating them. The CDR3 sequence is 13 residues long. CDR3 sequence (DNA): TGCAGTGCTAGGGGAGGGATAAACACTGAAGCTTTCTTT. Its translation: CSARGGINTEAFF.

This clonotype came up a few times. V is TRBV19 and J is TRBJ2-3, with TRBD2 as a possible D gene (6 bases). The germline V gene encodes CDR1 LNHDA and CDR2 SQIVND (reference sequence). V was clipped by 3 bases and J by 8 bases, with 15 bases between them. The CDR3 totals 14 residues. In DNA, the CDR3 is TGTGCCAGTAGTATCAACGGCGGGGAAGGTACGCAGTATTTT. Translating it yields CASSINGGEGTQYF.

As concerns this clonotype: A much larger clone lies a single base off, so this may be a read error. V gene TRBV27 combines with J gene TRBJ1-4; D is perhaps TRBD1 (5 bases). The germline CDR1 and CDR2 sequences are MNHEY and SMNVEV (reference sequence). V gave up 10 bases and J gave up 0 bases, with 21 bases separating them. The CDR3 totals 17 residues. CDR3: CANTGPETATTNEKLFF. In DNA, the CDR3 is TGTGCCAACACCGGGCCCGAGACAGCTACAACTAATGAAAAACTGTTTTTT.

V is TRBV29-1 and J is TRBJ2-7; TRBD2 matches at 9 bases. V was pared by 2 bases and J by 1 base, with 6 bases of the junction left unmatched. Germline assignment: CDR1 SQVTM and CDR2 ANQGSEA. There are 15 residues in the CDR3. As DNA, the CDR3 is TGCAGCGTTGAAATGCCTAGCGGGAATTCCTACGAGCAGTACTTC. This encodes CSVEMPSGNSYEQYF.

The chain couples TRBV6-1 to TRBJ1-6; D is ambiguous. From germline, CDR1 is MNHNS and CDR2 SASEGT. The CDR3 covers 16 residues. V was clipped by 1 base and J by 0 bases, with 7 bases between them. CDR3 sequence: CASSEVASSYNSPLHF. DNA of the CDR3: TGTGCCAGCAGTGAAGTAGCTAGCTCCTATAATTCACCCCTCCACTTT.

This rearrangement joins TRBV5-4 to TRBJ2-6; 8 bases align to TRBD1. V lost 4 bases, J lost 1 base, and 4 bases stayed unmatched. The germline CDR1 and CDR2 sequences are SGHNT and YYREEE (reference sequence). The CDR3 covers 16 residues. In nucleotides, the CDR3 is TGTGCCAGCAGCCCCCGGACAGGGTCTGGGGCCAACGTCCTGACTTTC. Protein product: CASSPRTGSGANVLTF.

The CDR3 region is CAISDARERTGELFF. The CDR3 region has the DNA TGTGCCATCAGTGACGCGCGGGAGCGGACCGGGGAGCTGTTTTTT. The V gene is TRBV10-3, the J gene TRBJ2-2; 7 bases line up with TRBD2. The junction had 6 bases not matched to a gene; V was cut back by 3 bases and J by 5 bases. CDR3 length: 15 amino acids. Germline CDR1 reads ENHRY; CDR2 reads SYGVKD.

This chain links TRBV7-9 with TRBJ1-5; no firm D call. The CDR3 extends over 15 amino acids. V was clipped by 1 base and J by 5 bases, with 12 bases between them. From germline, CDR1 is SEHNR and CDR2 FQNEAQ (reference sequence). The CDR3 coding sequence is TGTGCCAGCAGCTTAGGCTTCACGGCTGATCAGCCCCAGCATTTT. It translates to CASSLGFTADQPQHF. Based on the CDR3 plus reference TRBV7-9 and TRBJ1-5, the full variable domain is DTGVSQNPRHKITKRGQNVTFRCDPISEHNRLYWYRQTLGQGPEFLTYFQNEAQLEKSRLLSDRFSAERPKGSFSTLEIQRTEQGDSAMYLCASSLGFTADQPQHFGDGTRLSIL.

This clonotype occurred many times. The CDR3 coding sequence is TGTGCCAGCAGTTTGACAAGGTCTCACGAGCAGTACTTC. Protein product: CASSLTRSHEQYF. The chain joins TRBV28 to TRBJ2-7; the D is unclear. This CDR3 has 13 amino acids. V was clipped by 3 bases and J by 5 bases, with 11 bases between them. From germline, CDR1 is MDHEN and CDR2 SYDVKM.

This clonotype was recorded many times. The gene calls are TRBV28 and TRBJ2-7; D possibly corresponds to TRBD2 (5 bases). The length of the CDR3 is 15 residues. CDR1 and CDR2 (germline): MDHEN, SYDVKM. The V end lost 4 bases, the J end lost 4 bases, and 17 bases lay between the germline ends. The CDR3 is CASSSPPTSGYEQYF. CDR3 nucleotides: TGTGCCAGCAGTTCGCCCCCAACATCGGGATACGAGCAGTACTTC.

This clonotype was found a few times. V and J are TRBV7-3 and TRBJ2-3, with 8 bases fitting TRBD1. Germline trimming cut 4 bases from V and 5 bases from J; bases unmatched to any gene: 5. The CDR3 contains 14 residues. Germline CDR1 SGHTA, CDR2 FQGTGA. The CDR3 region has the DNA TGTGCCAGCAGCTCCCAGGGGGCACGAGATACGCAGTATTTT. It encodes CASSSQGARDTQYF.

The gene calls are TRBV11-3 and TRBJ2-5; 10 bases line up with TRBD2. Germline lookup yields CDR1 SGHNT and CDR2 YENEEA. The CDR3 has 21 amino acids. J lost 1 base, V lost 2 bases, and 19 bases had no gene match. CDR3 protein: CASSLFSAAGTSETPQETQYF. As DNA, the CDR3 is TGTGCCAGCAGCTTATTTTCGGCTGCGGGGACTAGCGAAACCCCCCAAGAGACCCAGTACTTC.

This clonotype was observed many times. CDR3 loop: CASSGQGTDTQYF. The CDR3 nucleotides read TGTGCCAGCAGCGGACAGGGAACGGATACGCAGTATTTT. The chain is built from TRBV11-2 and TRBJ2-3, with 8 positions matching TRBD1. With V trimmed by 5 bases and J by 6 bases, 4 bases remained unmatched. Germline CDR1 SGHAT, CDR2 FQNNGV. The CDR3 totals 13 residues.

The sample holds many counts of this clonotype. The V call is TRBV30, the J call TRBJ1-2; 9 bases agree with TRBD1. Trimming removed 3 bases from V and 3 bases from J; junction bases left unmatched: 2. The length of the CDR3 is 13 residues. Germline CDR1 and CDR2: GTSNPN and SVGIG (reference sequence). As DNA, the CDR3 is TGTGCCTGGAGGGACAGGGGATACTATGGCTACACCTTC. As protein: CAWRDRGYYGYTF.

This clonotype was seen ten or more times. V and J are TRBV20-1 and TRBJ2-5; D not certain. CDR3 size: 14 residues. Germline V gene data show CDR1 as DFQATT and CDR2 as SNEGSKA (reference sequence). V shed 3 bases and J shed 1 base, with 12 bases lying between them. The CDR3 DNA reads TGCAGTGCTAGCAAAGGGAACTCCCAAGAGACCCAGTACTTC. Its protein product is CSASKGNSQETQYF.

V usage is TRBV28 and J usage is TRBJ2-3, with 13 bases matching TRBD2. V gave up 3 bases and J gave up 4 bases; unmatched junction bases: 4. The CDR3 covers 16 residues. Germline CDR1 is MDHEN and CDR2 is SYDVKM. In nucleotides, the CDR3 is TGTGCCAGCAGTTTGGGGACTAGCGGGAAACCAGATACGCAGTATTTT. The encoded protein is CASSLGTSGKPDTQYF. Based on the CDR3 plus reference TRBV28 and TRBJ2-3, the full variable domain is DVKVTQSSRYLVKRTGEKVFLECVQDMDHENMFWYRQDPGLGLRLIYFSYDVKMKEKGDIPEGYSVSREKKERFSLILESASTNQTSMYLCASSLGTSGKPDTQYFGPGTRLTVL.

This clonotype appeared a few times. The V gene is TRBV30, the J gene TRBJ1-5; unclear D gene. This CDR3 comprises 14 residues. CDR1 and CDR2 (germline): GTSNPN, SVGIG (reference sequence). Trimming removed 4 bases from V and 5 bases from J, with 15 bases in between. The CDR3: CAWNAAGAYQPQHF. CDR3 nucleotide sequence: TGTGCCTGGAACGCGGCAGGAGCTTATCAGCCCCAGCATTTT.

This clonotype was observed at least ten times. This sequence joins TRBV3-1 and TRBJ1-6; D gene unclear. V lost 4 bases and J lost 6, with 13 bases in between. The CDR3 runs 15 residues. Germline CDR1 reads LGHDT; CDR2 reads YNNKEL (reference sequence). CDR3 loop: CASSLSSVGNSPLHF. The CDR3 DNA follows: TGTGCCAGCAGCCTCTCGTCCGTTGGTAATTCACCCCTCCACTTT.